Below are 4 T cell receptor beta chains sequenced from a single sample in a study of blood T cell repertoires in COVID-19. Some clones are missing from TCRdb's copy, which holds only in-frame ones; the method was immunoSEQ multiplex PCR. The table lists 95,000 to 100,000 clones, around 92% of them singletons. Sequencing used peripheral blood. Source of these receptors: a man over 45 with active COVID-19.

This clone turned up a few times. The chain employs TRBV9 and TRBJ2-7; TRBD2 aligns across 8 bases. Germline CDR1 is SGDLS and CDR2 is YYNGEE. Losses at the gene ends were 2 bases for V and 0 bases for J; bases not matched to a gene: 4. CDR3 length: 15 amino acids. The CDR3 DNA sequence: TGTGCCAGCAGCGTTAGCGGGACTAGCTCCTACGAGCAGTACTTC. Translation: CASSVSGTSSYEQYF.

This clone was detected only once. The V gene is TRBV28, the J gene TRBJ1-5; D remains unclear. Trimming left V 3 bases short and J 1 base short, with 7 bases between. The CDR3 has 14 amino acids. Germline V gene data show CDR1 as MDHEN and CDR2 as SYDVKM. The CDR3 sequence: CASSFSSSNQPQHF. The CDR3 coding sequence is TGTGCCAGCAGTTTTAGCAGCAGCAATCAGCCCCAGCATTTT.

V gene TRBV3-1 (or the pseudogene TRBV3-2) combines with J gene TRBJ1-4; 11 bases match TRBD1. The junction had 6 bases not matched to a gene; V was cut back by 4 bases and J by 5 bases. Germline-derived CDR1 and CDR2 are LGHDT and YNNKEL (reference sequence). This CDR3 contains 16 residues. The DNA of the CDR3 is TGTGCCAGCAGCCTCCGGACAGGGGGCGAAAATGAAAAACTGTTTTTT. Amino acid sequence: CASSLRTGGENEKLFF.

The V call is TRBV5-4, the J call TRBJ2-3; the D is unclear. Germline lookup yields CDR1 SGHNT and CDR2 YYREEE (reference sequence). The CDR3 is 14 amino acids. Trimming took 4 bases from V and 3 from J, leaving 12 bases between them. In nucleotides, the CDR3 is TGTGCCAGCAGCCCCTCTCAAGCGACAGATACGCAGTATTTT. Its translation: CASSPSQATDTQYF.